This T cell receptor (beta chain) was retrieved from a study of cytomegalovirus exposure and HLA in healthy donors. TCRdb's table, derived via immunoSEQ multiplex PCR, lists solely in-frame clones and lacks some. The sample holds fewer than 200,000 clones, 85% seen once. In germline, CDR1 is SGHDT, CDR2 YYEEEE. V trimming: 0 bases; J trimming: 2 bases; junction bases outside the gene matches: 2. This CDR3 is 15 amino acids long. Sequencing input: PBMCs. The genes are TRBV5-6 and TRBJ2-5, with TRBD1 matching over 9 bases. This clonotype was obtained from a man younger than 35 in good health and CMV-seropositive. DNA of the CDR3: TGTGCCAGCAGCTTGGACAGGGGGCATCAAGAGACCCAGTACTTC. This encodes CASSLDRGHQETQYF.